The 5 T cell receptor beta chains below all came from one sample that was sequenced in a study of shared clonotypes between healthy human individuals. The data were produced by immunoSEQ multiplex PCR, yet TCRdb's version contains in-frame clones alone and is incomplete. The sample has 450,000 to 600,000 clones; less than 80% are singletons. The material sequenced was PBMCs. The source of these receptors is a woman between 40 and 55 years old in good health. Some clones in this sample may be carry-over from other donors' samples.

The V gene is TRBV30, the J gene TRBJ1-6; D uncertain. Trimming removed 1 base from V and 5 bases from J, with 3 bases in between. Germline CDR1 GTSNPN, CDR2 SVGIG (reference sequence). This CDR3 has 12 amino acids. The CDR3 DNA reads as TGTGCCTGGAGTGCCAATAATTCACCCCTCCACTTT. It encodes CAWSANNSPLHF.

The V call is TRBV7-9, the J call TRBJ2-7; TRBD1 matches 11 bases. Germline CDR1 and CDR2: SEHNR and FQNEAQ (reference sequence). J gave up 1 base and V 4 bases, and 9 bases lay outside the gene matches. CDR3 size: 17 residues. The DNA for the CDR3 is TGTGCCAGCAGCTCACACGTAGGACAGGGGGCATCCTACGAGCAGTACTTC. It codes for CASSSHVGQGASYEQYF.

Points on this clone: The junction does not match germline at one end; this may be a read error. The chain has TRBV5-4 and TRBJ1-2, with 7 bases fitting TRBD1. The CDR3 covers 15 residues. CDR1 SGHNT and CDR2 YYREEE come from the germline V gene (reference sequence). The DNA of the CDR3 is TGCGCCAGCAGCCAGGCCGGGACAGCTAGCTATGGCTACACCTTC. Protein product: CASSQAGTASYGYTF.

The chain carries TRBV2 and TRBJ1-2, with 8 bases that match TRBD1. CDR1 and CDR2 from the germline V gene are SNHLY and FYNNEI. This CDR3 spans 13 amino acids. Trimming removed 7 bases from V and 7 bases from J; junction bases left unmatched: 8. The chain's CDR3 is CASKLDRAGGYTF. DNA of the CDR3: TGTGCCAGCAAGTTGGACAGGGCAGGTGGCTACACCTTC. Combining the CDR3 with reference TRBV2 and TRBJ1-2 gives the whole variable domain EPEVTQTPSHQVTQMGQEVILRCVPISNHLYFYWYRQILGQKVEFLVSFYNNEISEKSEIFDDQFSVERPDGSNFTLKIRSTKLEDSAMYFCASKLDRAGGYTFGSGTRLTVV.

The rearrangement joins TRBV15 to TRBJ2-4; TRBD2 is a possible D gene (6 bases). This CDR3 region has 18 residues. Germline values: CDR1 LNHNV, CDR2 YYDKDF (reference sequence). V was shortened by 3 bases and J by 1 base, with 19 bases between the two germline ends. CDR3 amino acids: CATSSLRPGGLAKNIQYF. DNA of the CDR3: TGTGCCACCAGCAGCCTTAGACCCGGGGGACTGGCCAAAAACATTCAGTACTTC.